This entry features one TCR beta chain sequence. As yet, its antigen is unknown. Germline values: CDR1 SEHNR, CDR2 FQNEAQ (reference sequence). With 5 bases removed from V and 5 bases from J, the gap between germline ends came to 9 bases. The CDR3 runs to 12 residues. The donors (healthy individuals) were bone marrow donors. These data come from a study of cytomegalovirus exposure and HLA in healthy donors. Overall study: HLA-typed donors were the source of approximately 80 million unique TCRs, which an early data release held.

The PCR had 60 Vbeta and 13 Jbeta primers. The assay was immunoSEQ multiplex PCR, and TCRdb's table has in-frame clones only and misses some. Of 80,000 or so clones listed, about 60% are singletons. Overall study results and limits: On later analysis, the bulk of CMV-associated TCR beta chains appeared to be HLA-restricted. Specific recognition of CMV antigens was confirmed in vitro for a few chains (all CMV-associated).

The origin of this receptor is a man aged 30 to 45 in good health and CMV-seropositive. The V and J genes are TRBV7-9 and TRBJ1-1, with D perhaps matching TRBD1 (6 bases). Sequencing used PBMCs. The CDR3 loop is CASSHTGTEAFF. CDR3 DNA: TGTGCCAGCAGCCATACAGGGACTGAAGCTTTCTTT.